The TCR beta chain under discussion was sequenced for a study of patients and donors after allogeneic stem cell transplantation. This CDR3 comprises 13 residues. CDR1 and CDR2 from the germline V gene are SQVTM and ANQGSEA. The V end lost 1 base, the J end lost 4 bases, and 11 bases lay between the germline ends. TCRdb itself ran the RT-PCR reads through MiXCR, one entry per CDR3 protein. The sample lists under 200,000 distinct CDR3 sequences, around 28% occurring once. The receptor's source is a human donor who was either an allogeneic HSCT recipient or a stem cell or donor lymphocyte infusion donor (not recorded which). It is not recorded whose cells these are; they may come from a transplant donor. The material sequenced was blood, either unsorted or a sorted T cell fraction (not recorded which). The chain combines TRBV29-1 with TRBJ2-7; D is ambiguous. CDR3 sequence: CSVEGGGWYEQYF. The CDR3 DNA is TGCAGCGTTGAAGGGGGTGGTTGGTACGAGCAGTACTTC.